This TCR beta chain was recorded in a study of blood T cell repertoires in COVID-19. In the authors' workflow: Scientists estimated how many nucleated cells there were by amplifying reference gene primers. The data were produced by immunoSEQ multiplex PCR, yet TCRdb's version contains in-frame clones alone and is incomplete. V, J and clone size reflect that table, while D and trimming were determined from the DNA. This sample has 350,000 or so clones, with 80% to 90% found just once. This receptor was taken from a woman between 40 and 55 years old with acute COVID-19. Specimen: PBMCs or T cells enriched from blood (not recorded which).

The CDR3 loop reads CASTLTRGADTQYF. The CDR3 DNA follows: TGTGCCAGCACCCTAACTCGGGGTGCAGATACGCAGTATTTT. The V gene is TRBV7-9, the J gene TRBJ2-3; possibly TRBD2 for D (5 bases). The CDR3 covers 14 residues. Trimming left V 7 bases short and J 4 bases short, with 15 bases between. The V gene's germline CDR1 is SEHNR and CDR2 FQNEAQ (reference sequence).